This TCR beta chain was documented in a study of blood T cells in healthy people across ages. This CDR3 is 13 amino acids long. The V end was cut by 3 bases, the J end by 5 bases, with 10 bases between. A J-beta primer mix and a sample-barcoded 5' primer were used in a second PCR of about 7 to 12 cycles. TCRdb passed the 5' RACE reads through MiXCR, listing each CDR3 protein once. The sample has around 1,900,000 distinct CDR3 sequences; about two fifths are singletons. What was sequenced was blood. This chain links TRBV12-3 or TRBV12-4 with TRBJ1-2, with no clear D. The origin of this receptor is a human donor in good health. For the CDR3, the DNA is TGTGCCAGCAGTTTTGGGGTTGCGTATGGCTACACCTTC. Translating it yields CASSFGVAYGYTF.